Listed below are T cell receptor beta chains from one sample, sequenced in a study of blood T cell repertoires in COVID-19. Sequencing used immunoSEQ multiplex PCR; TCRdb keeps in-frame clones, though not all of them. Of 56,000 or so clones in the sample, 70% to 90% were seen once. Sequenced input: peripheral blood. The receptors come from an elderly woman with active COVID-19. CDR3s include the opening cysteine and the closing phenylalanine or tryptophan. A D gene is named only where the DNA matches it firmly. Clone size appears in some rows only: once, few, many, or a class for an expanded clone.

clone_size | j_call | v_call | d_call | cdr3_aa | cdr3_nt
- | TRBJ2-1 | TRBV18 | - | CASSLNGGTYNEQFF | TGTGCCAGCTCACTAAACGGGGGAACCTACAATGAGCAGTTCTTC
- | TRBJ1-1 | TRBV6-5 | TRBD1 | CASRRTGGLDAFF | TGTGCCAGCAGGCGCACAGGGGGCTTAGACGCTTTCTTT
- | TRBJ2-5 | TRBV12-3/TRBV12-4 | TRBD1 | CASSWGQAETQYF | TGTGCCAGCAGCTGGGGACAGGCAGAGACCCAGTACTTC
- | TRBJ2-7 | TRBV7-6 | TRBD1 | CASSPRQGWHEQYF | TGTGCCAGCAGCCCTCGACAGGGTTGGCACGAGCAGTACTTC
- | TRBJ1-2 | TRBV28 | - | CASRTTGVYGYTF | TGTGCCAGCAGAACGACAGGTGTCTATGGCTACACCTTC
few | TRBJ1-2 | TRBV6-2/TRBV6-3 | TRBD1 | CASSWDRNYGYTF | TGTGCCAGCAGTTGGGACAGGAACTATGGCTACACCTTC
- | TRBJ2-2 | TRBV5-1 | - | CASSVQGNTGELFF | TGCGCCAGCAGCGTACAGGGGAACACCGGGGAGCTGTTTTTT
- | TRBJ1-6 | TRBV27 | TRBD1 | CASSWGDRGSPLHF | TGTGCCAGCAGTTGGGGGGACAGGGGGTCACCCCTCCACTTT
- | TRBJ2-5 | TRBV19 | - | CASSQGKETQYF | TGTGCCAGTAGCCAGGGAAAAGAGACCCAGTACTTC
- | TRBJ1-6 | TRBV4-2 | - | CASSPGGGEFSSPLHF | TGTGCCAGCAGCCCCGGGGGTGGAGAATTCAGTTCACCCCTCCACTTT
once | TRBJ1-1 | TRBV7-9 | - | CASSTIEGTLTTEAFF | TGTGCCAGCAGTACGATTGAGGGGACACTAACCACTGAAGCTTTCTTT
- | TRBJ2-6 | TRBV10-3 | TRBD1 | CAIRPGQGTGANVLTF | TGTGCCATCAGGCCCGGACAGGGAACTGGGGCCAACGTCCTGACTTTC
- | TRBJ2-1 | TRBV18 | TRBD1 | CASSTQGWNEQFF | TGTGCCAGCTCCACACAGGGGTGGAATGAGCAGTTCTTC
- | TRBJ2-1 | TRBV24-1 | TRBD2 | CATSDPTSGPYNEQFF | TGTGCCACCAGTGACCCCACTAGCGGGCCATACAATGAGCAGTTCTTC
- | TRBJ1-4 | TRBV15 | - | CATSRGGREGEKLFF | TGTGCCACCAGCAGAGGGGGACGGGAGGGGGAAAAACTGTTTTTT
- | TRBJ2-5 | TRBV5-6 | - | CASSLSHPRDQYF | TGTGCCAGCAGCTTGTCTCACCCGCGGGACCAGTACTTC
- | TRBJ2-3 | TRBV3-1/TRBV3-2 | - | CASSQEWAGSTDTQYF | TGTGCCAGCAGCCAAGAGTGGGCGGGGAGCACAGATACGCAGTATTTT
- | TRBJ2-3 | TRBV7-3 | - | CASSPTRTDTQYF | TGTGCCAGCAGCCCTACCAGGACAGATACGCAGTATTTT
- | TRBJ2-7 | TRBV4-1 | TRBD2 | CASSPLAGKREQYF | TGCGCCAGCAGCCCACTAGCGGGGAAGCGCGAGCAGTACTTC
- | TRBJ2-1 | TRBV4-1 | TRBD2 | CASSQTGTSGGARWLNEQFF | TGCGCCAGCAGCCAAACCGGGACTAGCGGGGGGGCCCGGTGGCTCAATGAGCAGTTCTTC
- | TRBJ1-5 | TRBV18 | TRBD1 | CASSPGQGLVQPQHF | TGTGCCAGCTCACCCGGACAGGGGTTGGTACAGCCCCAGCATTTT
- | TRBJ2-7 | TRBV28 | TRBD1 | CASSLQGYEQYF | TGTGCCAGCAGCTTACAGGGGTACGAGCAGTACTTC
once | TRBJ2-1 | TRBV11-3 | TRBD2 | CASSPTTSGGGGEQFF | TGTGCCAGCAGCCCGACGACTAGCGGGGGGGGTGGTGAGCAGTTCTTC
- | TRBJ2-1 | TRBV10-1 | - | CASKRWAFNYNEQFF | TGCGCCTCCAAAAGGTGGGCCTTCAACTACAATGAGCAGTTCTTC
- | TRBJ1-1 | TRBV7-2 | TRBD1 | CASSLVWGTGGPEAFF | TGTGCCAGCAGCTTAGTGTGGGGAACAGGGGGCCCTGAAGCTTTCTTT
- | TRBJ1-1 | TRBV19 | - | CASSLRAAPGNTEAFF | TGTGCCAGTAGTCTGAGGGCGGCCCCGGGGAACACTGAAGCTTTCTTT
- | TRBJ2-3 | TRBV12-3/TRBV12-4 | - | CASTFRGADTQYF | TGTGCCAGCACTTTCCGGGGTGCAGATACGCAGTATTTT
few | TRBJ1-1 | TRBV27 | - | CASSFLGHMNTEAFF | TGTGCCAGCAGCTTTCTTGGGCACATGAACACTGAAGCTTTCTTT
- | TRBJ2-1 | TRBV6-5 | TRBD1 | CASSPQTGQQFF | TGTGCCAGCAGTCCCCAGACAGGGCAGCAGTTCTTC
- | TRBJ1-1 | TRBV20-1 | - | CSASSGARTEAFF | TGCAGTGCTAGTTCAGGGGCTAGGACTGAAGCTTTCTTT
once | TRBJ2-7 | TRBV9 | - | CASSPREGKVHEQYF | TGTGCCAGCAGCCCCAGAGAGGGAAAGGTCCACGAGCAGTACTTC
- | TRBJ1-4 | TRBV11-2 | TRBD1 | CASSATGTTNEKLFF | TGTGCCAGCAGCGCGACAGGGACGACTAATGAAAAACTGTTTTTT
- | TRBJ1-1 | TRBV29-1 | TRBD1 | CSVGTGLWNTEAFF | TGCAGCGTCGGGACAGGTCTATGGAACACTGAAGCTTTCTTT
- | TRBJ2-1 | TRBV7-9 | - | CASSHIREQENEQFF | TGTGCCAGCAGCCACATTCGGGAGCAGGAAAATGAGCAGTTCTTC
- | TRBJ2-7 | TRBV5-5 | - | CASSPLGASQSYEQYF | TGTGCCAGCAGCCCATTGGGGGCCTCCCAATCCTACGAGCAGTACTTC
- | TRBJ1-2 | TRBV6-5 | - | CASSRGNYGYTF | TGTGCCAGCAGTCGCGGGAACTATGGCTACACCTTC
- | TRBJ1-5 | TRBV18 | TRBD1 | CASSTGTASSNQPQHF | TGTGCCAGCTCAACCGGGACAGCGTCTAGCAATCAGCCCCAGCATTTT
- | TRBJ2-1 | TRBV7-6 | TRBD2 | CASSLTGGSYNEQFF | TGTGCCAGCAGCTTAACGGGGGGCTCCTACAATGAGCAGTTCTTC
- | TRBJ2-1 | TRBV6-2/TRBV6-3 | TRBD2 | CASSDPGRPYNEQFF | TGTGCCAGCAGCGACCCCGGGAGGCCCTACAATGAGCAGTTCTTC
- | TRBJ2-5 | TRBV6-6 | - | CASSRGVGAEETQYF | TGTGCCAGCAGCCGCGGGGTTGGGGCCGAAGAGACCCAGTACTTC
few | TRBJ1-5 | TRBV2 | - | CASSEGGFSNQPQHF | TGTGCCAGCAGTGAAGGAGGGTTTAGCAATCAGCCCCAGCATTTT
- | TRBJ2-7 | TRBV27 | - | CASSSTSNEQYF | TGTGCCAGCAGTTCTACCTCGAACGAGCAGTACTTC
- | TRBJ2-3 | TRBV9 | TRBD2 | CASSVVALAATDTQYF | TGTGCCAGCAGCGTAGTAGCACTAGCGGCCACAGATACGCAGTATTTT
- | TRBJ2-4 | TRBV27 | - | CASSLRSGNIQYF | TGTGCCAGCAGTTTAAGGAGCGGAAACATTCAGTACTTC
once | TRBJ2-5 | TRBV7-9 | TRBD2 | CASSSGLAVSQETQYF | TGTGCCAGCAGCTCGGGACTAGCGGTATCCCAAGAGACCCAGTACTTC
- | TRBJ1-2 | TRBV28 | - | CASSLYLQVKGF | TGTGCCAGCAGTTTATACCTACAGGTTAAGGGCTTC